This T cell receptor beta chain was sequenced for a study of blood T cell repertoires in COVID-19. Study-wide background: COVID-19 samples from acute and convalescent phases originated in the United States, Italy and Spain.

Only in-frame clones appear in the TCRdb table, and some are missing; sequencing was by immunoSEQ multiplex PCR. The sample holds a few hundred thousand clones, roughly 84% seen once. Recruitment covered some 25 US areas and drew participants whose ages spanned roughly 18 to 95 years. Clinical history reported by participants formed the basis on which cohorts were assigned. Recovery meant two consecutive negative NP/OP PCR tests, professional clearance, or resolved symptoms. This sequence was found in a woman younger than 45 who had recovered from COVID-19. Sample: PBMCs or T cells enriched from blood (not recorded which).

The CDR3 loop is CASSYLSGSLYEQYF. The CDR3 coding sequence is TGTGCCAGCAGCTATCTTAGCGGGAGTCTCTACGAGCAGTACTTC. The chain joins TRBV2 to TRBJ2-7, with 9 bases lining up with TRBD2. This CDR3 is built from 15 residues. V shed 6 bases, J shed 3 bases, and the junction held 9 bases outside the gene matches. Germline values: CDR1 SNHLY, CDR2 FYNNEI.